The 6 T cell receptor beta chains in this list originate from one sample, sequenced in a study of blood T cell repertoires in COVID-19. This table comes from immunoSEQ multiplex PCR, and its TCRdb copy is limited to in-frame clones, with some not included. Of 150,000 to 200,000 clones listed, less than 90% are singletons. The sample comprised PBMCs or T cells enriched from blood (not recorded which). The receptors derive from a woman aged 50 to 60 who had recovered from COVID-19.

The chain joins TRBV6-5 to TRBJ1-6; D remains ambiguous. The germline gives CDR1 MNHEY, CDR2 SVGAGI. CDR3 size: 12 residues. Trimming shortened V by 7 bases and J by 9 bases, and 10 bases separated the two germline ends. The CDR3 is CASNPGVSPLHF. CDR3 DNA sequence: TGTGCCAGCAACCCGGGAGTTTCACCCCTCCACTTT.

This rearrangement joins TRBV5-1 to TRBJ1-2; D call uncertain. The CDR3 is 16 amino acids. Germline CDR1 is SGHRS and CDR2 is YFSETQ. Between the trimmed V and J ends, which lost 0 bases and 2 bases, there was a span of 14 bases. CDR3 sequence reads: CASSLAAWQENYGYTF. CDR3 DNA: TGCGCCAGCAGCTTGGCAGCTTGGCAGGAAAACTATGGCTACACCTTC.

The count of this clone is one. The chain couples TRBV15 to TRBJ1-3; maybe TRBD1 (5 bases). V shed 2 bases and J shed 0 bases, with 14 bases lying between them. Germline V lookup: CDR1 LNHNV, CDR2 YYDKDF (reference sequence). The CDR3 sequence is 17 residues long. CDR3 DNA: TGTGCCACCAGCAGAATACGTCAGGGTCTCTCTGGAAACACCATATATTTT. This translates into CATSRIRQGLSGNTIYF.

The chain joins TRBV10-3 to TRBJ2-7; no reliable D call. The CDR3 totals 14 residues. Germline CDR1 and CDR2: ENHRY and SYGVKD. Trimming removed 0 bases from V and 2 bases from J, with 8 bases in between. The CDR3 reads CAISESDGPYEQYV. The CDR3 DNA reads TGTGCCATCAGTGAGTCTGATGGGCCCTACGAGCAGTACGTC.

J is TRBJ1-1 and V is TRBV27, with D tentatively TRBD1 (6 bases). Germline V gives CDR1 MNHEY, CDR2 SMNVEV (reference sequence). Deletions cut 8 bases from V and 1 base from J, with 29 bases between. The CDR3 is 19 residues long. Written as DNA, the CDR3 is TGTGCCAGCCGCAGCTCGATGTTGGACAGCCGACAAAGGAACACTGAAGCTTTCTTT. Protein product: CASRSSMLDSRQRNTEAFF.

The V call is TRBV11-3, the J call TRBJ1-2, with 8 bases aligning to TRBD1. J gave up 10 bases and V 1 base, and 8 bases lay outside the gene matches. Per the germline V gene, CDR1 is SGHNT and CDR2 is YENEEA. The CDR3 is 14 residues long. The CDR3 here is CASSLGTGNYDYTF. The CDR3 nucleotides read TGTGCCAGCAGCTTAGGGACAGGGAACTACGACTACACCTTC.